This passage covers 13 T cell receptor beta chains from one sample sequenced in a study of blood T cell repertoires in COVID-19. The method was immunoSEQ multiplex PCR; TCRdb's version includes in-frame clones alone and lacks a portion of them. The sample contains a few hundred thousand clones, 82% of which appear only once. The specimen was peripheral blood. Receptor source: an elderly woman with COVID-19, enrolled during active disease.

On this clone: Other DNA sequences in this specimen translate into the identical CDR3. This rearrangement joins TRBV12-3 or TRBV12-4 to TRBJ2-2; no clear D. The ends were cut back, 6 bases at V and 2 bases at J, with 4 bases in the middle. The CDR3 length is 12 residues. For the CDR3, the DNA is TGTGCCAGCAGCCTTAACACCGGGGAGCTGTTTTTT. This encodes CASSLNTGELFF.

V and J are TRBV5-6 and TRBJ1-3; D is unclear. V lost 3 bases to trimming and J lost 2 bases, with 12 bases between them. The CDR3 loop spans 15 amino acids. The germline V gene has CDR1 SGHDT and CDR2 YYEEEE. The CDR3 is CASSSYGEPGNTIYF. The DNA for the CDR3 is TGTGCCAGCAGCTCCTACGGGGAGCCTGGAAACACCATATATTTT.

This chain uses TRBV7-9 with TRBJ2-1; TRBD1 matches 7 bases. Germline V gene data show CDR1 as SEHNR and CDR2 as FQNEAQ (reference sequence). After removal of 3 bases from V and 2 bases from J, the junction contained 1 base not matched to a gene. The length of the CDR3 is 14 residues. CDR3 in amino acids: CASSLGQTYNEQFF. The CDR3 coding sequence is TGTGCCAGCAGCTTGGGACAGACCTACAATGAGCAGTTCTTC.

The rearrangement links TRBV20-1 to TRBJ1-5; no definite D call. This CDR3 has 13 residues. From germline, CDR1 is DFQATT and CDR2 SNEGSKA (reference sequence). V was cut by 3 bases and J by 1 base, with 7 bases left in between. CDR3 sequence: CSASSGSNQPQHF. The DNA for the CDR3 is TGCAGTGCTAGTTCGGGGAGCAATCAGCCCCAGCATTTT.

The genes are TRBV7-8 and TRBJ1-1; D not resolved. V gave up 10 bases and J gave up 0 bases, with 6 bases separating them. This CDR3 region has 11 residues. CDR1 is SGHVS and CDR2 is FQNEAQ in the germline V gene. CDR3: CATGVNTEAFF. The CDR3 DNA sequence: TGTGCCACTGGAGTGAACACTGAAGCTTTCTTT.

This clone was picked up a small number of times. J is TRBJ2-7 and V is TRBV5-4; 9 bases are a match to TRBD2. Germline lookup yields CDR1 SGHNT and CDR2 YYREEE (reference sequence). V gave up 0 bases and J gave up 6 bases; unmatched junction bases: 4. The CDR3 consists of 14 residues. CDR3 coding DNA: TGTGCCAGCAGCTTGGGCGGGAGGGCCCTCGAGCAGTACTTC. Translating gives CASSLGGRALEQYF. Full variable domain (missing parts from reference TRBV5-4 and TRBJ2-7): ETGVTQSPTHLIKTRGQQVTLRCSSQSGHNTVSWYQQALGQGPQFIFQYYREEENGRGNFPPRFSGLQFPNYSSELNVNALELDDSALYLCASSLGGRALEQYFGPGTRLTVT.

The sample holds one count of this clone. The chain has TRBV5-1 and TRBJ2-2; perhaps TRBD1 as D (5 bases). This CDR3 spans 14 amino acids. Germline CDR1 and CDR2: SGHRS and YFSETQ. Trimming pared 2 bases from V and 8 bases from J, leaving 13 bases between. The CDR3 loop reads CASSLQVSAGELFF. The CDR3 bases are TGCGCCAGCAGCTTACAGGTGTCCGCGGGGGAGCTGTTTTTT.

This clone qualifies as medium-sized (0.01 to 0.1%). The V call is TRBV24-1, the J call TRBJ2-5; D may be TRBD1 (6 bases). The CDR3 is 14 amino acids. CDR1 is KGHDR and CDR2 is SFDVKD in the germline V gene. V was cut by 3 bases and J by 2 bases, with 9 bases left in between. The CDR3 protein is CATSDGGGQETQYF. The DNA of the CDR3 is TGTGCCACCAGTGATGGGGGCGGTCAAGAGACCCAGTACTTC.

This clone came up once. The chain carries TRBV19 and TRBJ2-1; 14 bases align to TRBD2. This CDR3 has 16 residues. CDR1 and CDR2 (germline): LNHDA, SQIVND (reference sequence). The junction had 7 bases not matched to a gene; V was cut back by 7 bases and J by 5 bases. Written as DNA, the CDR3 is TGTGCCAGTACCCCCCCGGGACTAGCGGGGGACAATGAGCAGTTCTTC. Protein: CASTPPGLAGDNEQFF.

The chain recombines TRBV7-3 with TRBJ2-3; D gene unclear. This CDR3 contains 14 residues. The V gene's germline CDR1 is SGHTA and CDR2 FQGTGA. V was clipped by 4 bases and J by 1 base, with 9 bases between them. CDR3 DNA: TGTGCCAGCAGCTCCCGGTTAGGCACAGATACGCAGTATTTT. Translating gives CASSSRLGTDTQYF.

This clone was seen only once. The chain recombines TRBV6-5 with TRBJ1-1; TRBD1 is a possible D gene (5 bases). The germline V gene encodes CDR1 MNHEY and CDR2 SVGAGI. There are 15 residues in the CDR3. The V gene lost 0 bases and the J gene lost 5 bases, with 13 bases spanning the gap. CDR3 coding DNA: TGTGCCAGCAGTTACTCCAGGGTTTCGAAGACTGAAGCTTTCTTT. It codes for CASSYSRVSKTEAFF.

The CDR3 nucleotides read TGTGCCAGCAGCTTACTCAGCGGGGGTGAGCAGTTCTTC. It codes for CASSLLSGGEQFF. The chain has TRBV7-9 and TRBJ2-1; 8 positions agree with TRBD2. V was clipped by 2 bases and J by 9 bases; unmatched bases: 3. The CDR3 totals 13 residues. From germline, CDR1 is SEHNR and CDR2 FQNEAQ (reference sequence). Combining the CDR3 with reference TRBV7-9 and TRBJ2-1 gives the whole variable domain DTGVSQNPRHKITKRGQNVTFRCDPISEHNRLYWYRQTLGQGPEFLTYFQNEAQLEKSRLLSDRFSAERPKGSFSTLEIQRTEQGDSAMYLCASSLLSGGEQFFGPGTRLTVL.

The chain employs TRBV28 and TRBJ1-1; D ambiguous. The length of the CDR3 is 13 residues. Trimming pared 4 bases from V and 5 bases from J, leaving 11 bases between. The germline V gene has CDR1 MDHEN and CDR2 SYDVKM. CDR3 in DNA: TGTGCCAGCAGTTCCCCCCCGCGAACTGAAGCTTTCTTT. Its translation is CASSSPPRTEAFF.